This is a list of T cell receptor beta chains from one sample in a study of blood T cell repertoires in COVID-19. The repertoire was sequenced with immunoSEQ multiplex PCR; TCRdb's copy has only in-frame clones and lacks some. The repertoire consists of 55,000 to 65,000 clones, with more than 75% occurring once and the leading ten covering less than 6.5%. The sample comprised peripheral blood. The receptors come from an elderly man in a cohort sampled during active COVID-19. Both conserved end residues are part of each CDR3. A D gene is named only where the DNA matches it firmly. Only part of the rows carry a size: once, few, many, or a class if the clone is expanded.

v_call: TRBV10-3
d_call: NA
j_call: TRBJ1-1
clone_size: NA
cdr3_nt: TGTGCCACCGCGGACAGTGGGAGAGGGATGAACACTGAAGCTTTCTTT
cdr3_aa: CATADSGRGMNTEAFF

v_call: TRBV6-2/TRBV6-3
d_call: TRBD1
j_call: TRBJ2-7
clone_size: NA
cdr3_nt: TGTGCCAGCAGTTCCACGAGGACAGGGATCTACGAGCAGTACTTC
cdr3_aa: CASSSTRTGIYEQYF

v_call: TRBV9
d_call: TRBD1
j_call: TRBJ1-3
clone_size: NA
cdr3_nt: TGTGCCAGCAGCGTAGTCGACAGGGCCGGAAACACCATATATTTT
cdr3_aa: CASSVVDRAGNTIYF

v_call: TRBV6-5
d_call: NA
j_call: TRBJ1-5
clone_size: few
cdr3_nt: TGTGCCAGCAGGGGGAGTCTGGATAGCAATCAGCCCCAGCATTTT
cdr3_aa: CASRGSLDSNQPQHF

v_call: TRBV18
d_call: NA
j_call: TRBJ2-5
clone_size: NA
cdr3_nt: TGTGCCAGCTCACCATATGAGGAGACCCAGTACTTC
cdr3_aa: CASSPYEETQYF

v_call: TRBV4-3
d_call: TRBD2
j_call: TRBJ2-3
clone_size: NA
cdr3_nt: TGCGCCAGCAGCTCAGCGGGGGGGCCAGATACGCAGTATTTT
cdr3_aa: CASSSAGGPDTQYF

v_call: TRBV12-3/TRBV12-4
d_call: TRBD1
j_call: TRBJ2-7
clone_size: once
cdr3_nt: TGTGCCAGCAGTTCAACAGGGGCCTACGAGCAGTACTTC
cdr3_aa: CASSSTGAYEQYF

v_call: TRBV9
d_call: NA
j_call: TRBJ1-2
clone_size: NA
cdr3_nt: TGTGCCAGCACCGGCGGGCAGAGCCACTATGGCTACACCTTC
cdr3_aa: CASTGGQSHYGYTF

v_call: TRBV19
d_call: TRBD1
j_call: TRBJ1-1
clone_size: NA
cdr3_nt: TGTGCCAGTAGTGACAGGGGCTCTTCGAACACTGAAGCTTTCTTT
cdr3_aa: CASSDRGSSNTEAFF

v_call: TRBV7-2
d_call: NA
j_call: TRBJ2-7
clone_size: NA
cdr3_nt: TGTGCCAGCAGCTTGTTGACAGTCACCAACGGCGAGCAGTACTTC
cdr3_aa: CASSLLTVTNGEQYF

v_call: TRBV5-1
d_call: NA
j_call: TRBJ2-7
clone_size: NA
cdr3_nt: TGCGCCAGCATGGGGAGGAGGGGAAAGTCCTACGAGCAGTACTTC
cdr3_aa: CASMGRRGKSYEQYF

v_call: TRBV11-1
d_call: TRBD1
j_call: TRBJ2-1
clone_size: NA
cdr3_nt: TGTGCCAGCCAACCGCCGGGACAGGGGTTGAGTGAGCAGTTCTTC
cdr3_aa: CASQPPGQGLSEQFF

v_call: TRBV20-1
d_call: NA
j_call: TRBJ1-1
clone_size: NA
cdr3_nt: TGCAGTGCTAGTTCCACAGGGAGTGGAACTGAAGCTTTCTTT
cdr3_aa: CSASSTGSGTEAFF

v_call: TRBV6-4
d_call: NA
j_call: TRBJ2-3
clone_size: NA
cdr3_nt: TGTGCCAGCAGTCCATCGGGAAACACAGATACGCAGTATTTT
cdr3_aa: CASSPSGNTDTQYF

v_call: TRBV9
d_call: NA
j_call: TRBJ1-2
clone_size: NA
cdr3_nt: TGTGCCAGCAGCTCAACAGGCGCCTCTAACTATGGCTACACCTTC
cdr3_aa: CASSSTGASNYGYTF

v_call: TRBV18
d_call: NA
j_call: TRBJ1-1
clone_size: NA
cdr3_nt: TGTGCCAGCTCACCACCCAGGGTAATGAACACTGAAGCTTTCTTT
cdr3_aa: CASSPPRVMNTEAFF

v_call: TRBV3-1/TRBV3-2
d_call: NA
j_call: TRBJ2-7
clone_size: once
cdr3_nt: TGTGCCAGCAGCCAAGTTCTCAAGCCCTACGAGCAGTACTTC
cdr3_aa: CASSQVLKPYEQYF

v_call: TRBV6-2/TRBV6-3
d_call: TRBD2
j_call: TRBJ2-2
clone_size: NA
cdr3_nt: TGTGCCAGCAGTGTGCGGGGGGCCGGGGAGCTGTTTTTT
cdr3_aa: CASSVRGAGELFF

v_call: TRBV6-2/TRBV6-3
d_call: TRBD2
j_call: TRBJ2-4
clone_size: once
cdr3_nt: TGTGCCAGCAGTTACCCGGGACTATCCCAAAACATTCAGTACTTC
cdr3_aa: CASSYPGLSQNIQYF

v_call: TRBV6-5
d_call: TRBD2
j_call: TRBJ2-1
clone_size: NA
cdr3_nt: TGTGCCAGCAGGTCTAGCGGGAGTGGAAATGAGCAGTTCTTC
cdr3_aa: CASRSSGSGNEQFF

v_call: TRBV12-5
d_call: NA
j_call: TRBJ1-1
clone_size: NA
cdr3_nt: TGTGCTAGTGGTTTGGTACTAACGGGTATGAACACTGAAGCTTTCTTT
cdr3_aa: CASGLVLTGMNTEAFF

v_call: TRBV11-2
d_call: NA
j_call: TRBJ1-1
clone_size: NA
cdr3_nt: TGTGCCAGCAGCCCGGCCGGAGGCACTGAAGCTTTCTTT
cdr3_aa: CASSPAGGTEAFF

v_call: TRBV18
d_call: NA
j_call: TRBJ2-7
clone_size: few
cdr3_nt: TGTGCCAGCTCCCCGAGAACGGGGTACGAGCAGTACTTC
cdr3_aa: CASSPRTGYEQYF

v_call: TRBV19
d_call: NA
j_call: TRBJ2-5
clone_size: NA
cdr3_nt: TGTGCCAGTAGTGAGGTGGGGCTAAAAGAGACCCAGTACTTC
cdr3_aa: CASSEVGLKETQYF

v_call: TRBV16
d_call: TRBD1
j_call: TRBJ1-1
clone_size: NA
cdr3_nt: TGTGCCAGCAGCCCAGGGGGAAACACTGAAGCTTTCTTT
cdr3_aa: CASSPGGNTEAFF

v_call: TRBV6-1
d_call: NA
j_call: TRBJ1-3
clone_size: NA
cdr3_nt: TGTGCCAGCAGTGAAGAGTCGACAGCCCTCTCTGGAAACACCATATATTTT
cdr3_aa: CASSEESTALSGNTIYF

v_call: TRBV7-6
d_call: NA
j_call: TRBJ2-3
clone_size: NA
cdr3_nt: TGTGCCAGCAGCTTAGCCCTAGCCCGGTCAGATACGCAGTATTTT
cdr3_aa: CASSLALARSDTQYF

v_call: TRBV19
d_call: NA
j_call: TRBJ2-3
clone_size: NA
cdr3_nt: TGTGCCAGTAGCCAAGGGACTAGCACAGATACGCAGTATTTT
cdr3_aa: CASSQGTSTDTQYF

v_call: TRBV4-3
d_call: TRBD1
j_call: TRBJ1-4
clone_size: NA
cdr3_nt: TGCGCCAGCAGCCAAAAAGGAGGGGGCAGAACTAATGAAAAACTGTTTTTT
cdr3_aa: CASSQKGGGRTNEKLFF

v_call: TRBV6-5
d_call: NA
j_call: TRBJ2-3
clone_size: NA
cdr3_nt: TGTGCCAGCAGTTACTCTTCTAGTTCCGTCACAGATACGCAGTATTTT
cdr3_aa: CASSYSSSSVTDTQYF

v_call: TRBV30
d_call: NA
j_call: TRBJ1-2
clone_size: NA
cdr3_nt: TGTGCCTGGAGGGCATCCGGGGCAGGGGTTGGCTACACCTTC
cdr3_aa: CAWRASGAGVGYTF

v_call: TRBV2
d_call: TRBD2
j_call: TRBJ2-5
clone_size: NA
cdr3_nt: TGTGCCAGCAGTCCCTTTGCGGGGGGCAGGGAGACCCAGTACTTC
cdr3_aa: CASSPFAGGRETQYF

v_call: TRBV4-2
d_call: TRBD2
j_call: TRBJ2-7
clone_size: NA
cdr3_nt: TGTGCCAGCAGCCACTCGGCTACCGGGACTAGCGGGAGGGCCTACGAGCAGTACTTC
cdr3_aa: CASSHSATGTSGRAYEQYF

v_call: TRBV11-2
d_call: NA
j_call: TRBJ1-6
clone_size: NA
cdr3_nt: TGTGCCAGCAGCTTAGATGGGCAGGGGTTTAATTCACCCCTCCACTTT
cdr3_aa: CASSLDGQGFNSPLHF

v_call: TRBV19
d_call: TRBD1
j_call: TRBJ1-5
clone_size: NA
cdr3_nt: TGTGCCAGTAGCGGGACAGGGGATCAGCCCCAGCATTTT
cdr3_aa: CASSGTGDQPQHF

v_call: TRBV9
d_call: TRBD1
j_call: TRBJ1-2
clone_size: NA
cdr3_nt: TGTGCCAGCAGCGGCCCGGGACAGGGTAAAGCTAACTATGGCTACACCTTC
cdr3_aa: CASSGPGQGKANYGYTF

v_call: TRBV6-5
d_call: NA
j_call: TRBJ2-1
clone_size: few
cdr3_nt: TGTGCCAGCAGTTACTCTATTGGGGCCAATGAGCAGTTCTTC
cdr3_aa: CASSYSIGANEQFF

v_call: TRBV11-2
d_call: TRBD1
j_call: TRBJ2-7
clone_size: NA
cdr3_nt: TGTGCCAGCAGCTCAGGACAGGGGTCCTACGAGCAGTACTTC
cdr3_aa: CASSSGQGSYEQYF

v_call: TRBV30
d_call: NA
j_call: TRBJ2-1
clone_size: once
cdr3_nt: TGTGCCTGGAGTGTACAGGGTGGTGAGCAGTTCTTC
cdr3_aa: CAWSVQGGEQFF

v_call: TRBV10-3
d_call: TRBD1
j_call: TRBJ2-7
clone_size: once
cdr3_nt: TGTGCCATCAGTGAAAGGGGGCAGGACGAGCAGTACTTC
cdr3_aa: CAISERGQDEQYF

v_call: TRBV3-1/TRBV3-2
d_call: NA
j_call: TRBJ2-7
clone_size: NA
cdr3_nt: TGTGCCAGCAGCCAAATCTCCGGGACACGCTCCTACGAGCAGTACTTC
cdr3_aa: CASSQISGTRSYEQYF

v_call: TRBV6-2/TRBV6-3
d_call: TRBD2
j_call: TRBJ2-7
clone_size: NA
cdr3_nt: TGTGCCAGCAGTTGGAGCGGGGGGTCCTACGAGCAGTACTTC
cdr3_aa: CASSWSGGSYEQYF

v_call: TRBV7-9
d_call: NA
j_call: TRBJ1-4
clone_size: NA
cdr3_nt: TGTGCCAGCAGCTTAGGCCTGGGAGGTAATGAAAAACTGTTTTTT
cdr3_aa: CASSLGLGGNEKLFF

v_call: TRBV19
d_call: NA
j_call: TRBJ1-1
clone_size: NA
cdr3_nt: TGTGCCAGTAGTAAAGGGAGCCCCATGAACACTGAAGCTTTCTTT
cdr3_aa: CASSKGSPMNTEAFF

v_call: TRBV30
d_call: TRBD1
j_call: TRBJ1-1
clone_size: NA
cdr3_nt: TGTGCCTGGAGTGCGACAGGGGGCTTTACTGAAGCTTTCTTT
cdr3_aa: CAWSATGGFTEAFF

v_call: TRBV6-5
d_call: NA
j_call: TRBJ2-2
clone_size: NA
cdr3_nt: TGTGCCAGCACTTTAGACTACGGCACCGGGGAGCTGTTTTTT
cdr3_aa: CASTLDYGTGELFF

v_call: TRBV25-1
d_call: TRBD1
j_call: TRBJ1-6
clone_size: NA
cdr3_nt: TGTGCCAGCAGTCGACAGGGGGATAATTCACCCCTCCACTTT
cdr3_aa: CASSRQGDNSPLHF

v_call: TRBV30
d_call: TRBD1
j_call: TRBJ2-1
clone_size: NA
cdr3_nt: TGTGCCTGGGCCGGGACAGCAGGCAATGAGCAGTTCTTC
cdr3_aa: CAWAGTAGNEQFF

v_call: TRBV4-3
d_call: TRBD2
j_call: TRBJ2-1
clone_size: NA
cdr3_nt: TGCGCCAGCAGCCAATTTAGACTAGCGGGGGGGCCAGGCAATGAGCAGTTCTTC
cdr3_aa: CASSQFRLAGGPGNEQFF

v_call: TRBV18
d_call: TRBD1
j_call: TRBJ1-6
clone_size: few
cdr3_nt: TGTGCCAGCTCACGGACAGGGCGGGATTCACCCCTCCACTTT
cdr3_aa: CASSRTGRDSPLHF

v_call: TRBV5-1
d_call: NA
j_call: TRBJ1-1
clone_size: once
cdr3_nt: TGCGCCAGCAGCTTGGGGGGAGGGGCGAACACTGAAGCTTTCTTT
cdr3_aa: CASSLGGGANTEAFF

v_call: TRBV2
d_call: NA
j_call: TRBJ2-2
clone_size: NA
cdr3_nt: TGTGCCGGGAGCACAAACGGGGAGCTGTTTTTT
cdr3_aa: CAGSTNGELFF

v_call: TRBV6-5
d_call: NA
j_call: TRBJ2-7
clone_size: NA
cdr3_nt: TGTGCCAGCAGAATTGGGCAGTACGAGCAGTACTTC
cdr3_aa: CASRIGQYEQYF

v_call: TRBV29-1
d_call: TRBD1
j_call: TRBJ1-6
clone_size: NA
cdr3_nt: TGCACCATTTCCGAGGGACAGAAAAATTCACCCCTCCACTTT
cdr3_aa: CTISEGQKNSPLHF

v_call: TRBV2
d_call: TRBD2
j_call: TRBJ2-5
clone_size: NA
cdr3_nt: TGTGCCAGCAGCGTTAGCGGGAACGGGGAGACCCAGTACTTC
cdr3_aa: CASSVSGNGETQYF

v_call: TRBV30
d_call: NA
j_call: TRBJ1-2
clone_size: NA
cdr3_nt: TGTGCCTGGAGTGTTGGGCAGGCCTATGGCTACACCTTC
cdr3_aa: CAWSVGQAYGYTF